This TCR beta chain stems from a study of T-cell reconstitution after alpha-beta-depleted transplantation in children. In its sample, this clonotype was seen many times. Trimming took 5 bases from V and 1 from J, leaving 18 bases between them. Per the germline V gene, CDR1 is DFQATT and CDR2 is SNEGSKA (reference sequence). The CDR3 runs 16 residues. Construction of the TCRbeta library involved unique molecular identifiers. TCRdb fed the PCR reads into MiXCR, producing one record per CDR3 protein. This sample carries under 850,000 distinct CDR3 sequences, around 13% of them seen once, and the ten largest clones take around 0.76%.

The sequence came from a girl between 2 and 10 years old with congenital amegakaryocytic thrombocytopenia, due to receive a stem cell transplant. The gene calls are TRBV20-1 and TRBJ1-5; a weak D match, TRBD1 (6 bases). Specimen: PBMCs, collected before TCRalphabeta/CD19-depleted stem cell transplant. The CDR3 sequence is CSAGTGHWKSNQPQHF. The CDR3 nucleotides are TGCAGTGCTGGTACGGGACACTGGAAAAGCAATCAGCCCCAGCATTTT.